This T cell receptor beta chain was recorded in a study of PD-L1 blockade in urothelial cancer (dated by TCRdb to 2016 to 2017). The study in broad terms: All patients started therapy around 2014 and received atezolizumab 1,200 mg intravenously every 3 weeks. About 90% of the 29 patients were males with bladder-origin urothelial cancer, and about 60% of the roughly 29 reported a prior smoking history. Patients had an ECOG performance status of 0 or 1 and had received between 0 and 3 prior chemotherapy regimens. Blood samples were analyzed at two time points: 3 weeks after treatment start (second dose) and 6 weeks after treatment start. Blood samples gave median yields of roughly 150,000 T cells and some 84,000 unique TCRs, along with a median clonality of about 0.084. Somatic, immune and clinical correlates of response to PD-L1 blockade with atezolizumab in urothelial cancer were the focus of an exploratory multi-omic analysis. Pretreatment tumor samples and matched peripheral blood, collected serially before and after atezolizumab treatment, underwent TCR sequencing. Durable clinical benefit meant progression-free survival longer than 6 months, and TCR features were also tested against progression-free and overall survival. In the same patients, pretreatment tumors underwent whole exome sequencing and RNA sequencing in addition to TCR sequencing. Under 10 patients achieved durable clinical benefit and some 20 did not. Pretreatment blood TCR-seq was available for about 30 patients, at least one posttreatment blood collection was obtained for about 25 patients, and tumor TCR-seq was available for about 25 patients.

Per the publication, the time point label means: peripheral blood 6 weeks after treatment start. The cohort included about 27 patients with locally advanced or metastatic urothelial carcinoma who were treated at Memorial Sloan Kettering on a trial protocol. Peripheral blood mononuclear cells were collected from each patient pretreatment and during treatment, giving between 1 and 8 total time points per patient. The Qiagen DNeasy Blood extraction kit was used to purify genomic DNA from total PBMCs and from tumor samples. PBMCs were collected pretreatment and during treatment, and were isolated and stored as previously described. What the authors observed across the whole study: Patients with durable benefit showed greater expansion of tumor-associated TCR clones in peripheral blood 3 weeks after starting treatment (n = 22, p = 0.022). A pretreatment peripheral blood TCR clonality below the median was linked to improved progression-free and overall survival. Because the sample size was small (n ≈ 30) and many exploratory analyses were performed, the results are intended to be hypothesis-generating.

Synthetic TCR analog templates were spiked into each PCR to estimate absolute template abundance from read counts. TCRbeta CDR3 regions were amplified from genomic DNA with bias-controlled V and J gene primers using the immunoSEQ assay. Sequencing of rearranged TCRbeta segments was performed at approximately 20X coverage. Regarding the original processing steps: Clustering was used to correct sequencing errors, and CDR3s were annotated against IMGT to assign V, D and J genes. Downstream analyses used only productive TCRbeta rearrangements and left out out-of-frame or stop-codon sequences. Clonality was computed as one minus Shannon entropy normalized by the log of the number of unique productive sequences. Fisher's exact test with Benjamini-Hochberg correction, using a cutoff of adjusted p below 0.01, was how clones that differed between time points or between blood and tumor were identified. The table comes from immuneACCESS by way of TCRdb, which keeps in-frame sequences with V and J called. Part of the clones is missing from these tables; in studies checked, under half for an unresolved V gene and the rest for unknown reasons. From that table come the V and J calls and clone size; the DNA was used to work out D and trimming. The table for this sample lists about 40,000 clones; roughly 85% of them were counted only once. Clones ranked in the top ten supply roughly 2.7% of the sample.

From the germline V gene, CDR1 is SGHRS and CDR2 is YFSETQ. V is clipped by 0 bases and J by 6 bases, and the sequence between their germline boundaries is 13 bases long. The CDR3 holds 14 amino acids from the cysteine to the phenylalanine. The DNA shown is the 42-base CDR3, in frame from base 1. Worth noting for this clone: Its cognate antigen has yet to be identified. Within one base of it there is no much larger clone, and no base qualities were kept.

The sample was PBMCs, taken around atezolizumab (anti-PD-L1) treatment. This receptor chain uses TRBV5-1 and TRBJ2-7; TRBD2 might be the D gene, on 5 matching bases. The TCR originated in a man aged 70 or older with urothelial cancer. The DNA is as follows: TGCGCCAGCAGCTTGGTCCCAAGCGGCAGCGAGCAGTACTTC. It translates to CASSLVPSGSEQYF.